This T cell receptor beta chain was found in a study of beta chain features in type 1 diabetes. This clone was detected a few times. TCRB transcripts that were expressed got sequenced, as all of the isolated RNA had been reverse transcribed. Repertoires were generated with immunoSEQ multiplex PCR, while TCRdb's copy carries only in-frame clones and drops some. The data contain more than 350,000 clones, approximately 10% of them seen just once; the ten biggest clones take up about 0.045%. Trimming took off 4 bases at V and 0 bases at J, with 12 bases between the two ends. The CDR3 totals 15 residues. In germline, CDR1 is MNHEY, CDR2 SMNVEV (reference sequence). Donors underwent one heparinised blood draw, about 0.12 L on average.

This clonotype was sampled from a woman in her late teens or twenties in good health. Material for sequencing was naive CD4+ T cells from blood. This chain connects TRBV27 to TRBJ1-2; unclear D gene. The CDR3 is CASSSGQASNYGYTF. Written as DNA, the CDR3 is TGTGCCAGCAGTTCCGGGCAAGCCTCTAACTATGGCTACACCTTC.